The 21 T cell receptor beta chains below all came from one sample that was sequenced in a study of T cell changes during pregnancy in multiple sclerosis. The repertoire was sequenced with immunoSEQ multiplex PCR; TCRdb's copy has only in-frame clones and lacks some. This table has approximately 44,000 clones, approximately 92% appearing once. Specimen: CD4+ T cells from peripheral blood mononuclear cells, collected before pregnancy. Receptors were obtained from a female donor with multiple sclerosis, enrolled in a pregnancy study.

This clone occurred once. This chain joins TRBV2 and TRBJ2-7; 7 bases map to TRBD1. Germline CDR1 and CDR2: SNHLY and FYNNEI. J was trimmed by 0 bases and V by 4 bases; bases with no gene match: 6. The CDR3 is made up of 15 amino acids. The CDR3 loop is CASSGQGRNSYEQYF. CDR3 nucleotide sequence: TGTGCCAGCAGTGGACAGGGTCGTAACTCCTACGAGCAGTACTTC.

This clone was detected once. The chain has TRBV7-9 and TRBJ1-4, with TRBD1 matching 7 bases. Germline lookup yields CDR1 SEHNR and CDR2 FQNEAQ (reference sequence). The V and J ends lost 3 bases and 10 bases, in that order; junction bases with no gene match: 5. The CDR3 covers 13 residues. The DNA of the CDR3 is TGTGCCAGCAGCTTGGGACAGTTGGGAAAACTGTTTTTT. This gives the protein CASSLGQLGKLFF.

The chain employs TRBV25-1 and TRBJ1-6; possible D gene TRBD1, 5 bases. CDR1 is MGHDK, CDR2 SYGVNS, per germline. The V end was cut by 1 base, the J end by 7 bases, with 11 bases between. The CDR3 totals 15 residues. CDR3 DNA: TGTGCCAGCAGTGAATCTGGGGGGAAGAATTCACCCCTCCACTTT. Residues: CASSESGGKNSPLHF.

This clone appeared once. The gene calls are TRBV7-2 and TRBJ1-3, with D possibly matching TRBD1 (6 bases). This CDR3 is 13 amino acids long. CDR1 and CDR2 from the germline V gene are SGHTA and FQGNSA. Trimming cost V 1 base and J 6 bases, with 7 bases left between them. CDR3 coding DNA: TGTGCCAGCAGCTTAGGACAGGCAAACACCATATATTTT. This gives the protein CASSLGQANTIYF. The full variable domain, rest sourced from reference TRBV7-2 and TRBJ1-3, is GAGVSQSPSNKVTEKGKDVELRCDPISGHTALYWYRQSLGQGLEFLIYFQGNSAPDKSGLPSDRFSAERTGGSVSTLTIQRTQQEDSAVYLCASSLGQANTIYFGEGSWLTVV.

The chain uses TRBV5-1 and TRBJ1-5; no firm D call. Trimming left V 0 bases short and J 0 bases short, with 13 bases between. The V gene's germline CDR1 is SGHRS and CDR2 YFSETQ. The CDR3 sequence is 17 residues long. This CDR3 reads CASSLAPRLDSNQPQHF. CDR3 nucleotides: TGCGCCAGCAGCTTGGCACCCAGGCTTGATAGCAATCAGCCCCAGCATTTT.

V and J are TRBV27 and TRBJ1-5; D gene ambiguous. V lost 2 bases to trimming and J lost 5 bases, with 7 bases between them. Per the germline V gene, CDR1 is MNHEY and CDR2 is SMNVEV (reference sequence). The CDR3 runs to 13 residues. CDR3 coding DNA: TGTGCCAGCAGTTTACGGGAGGATCAGCCCCAGCATTTT. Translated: CASSLREDQPQHF.

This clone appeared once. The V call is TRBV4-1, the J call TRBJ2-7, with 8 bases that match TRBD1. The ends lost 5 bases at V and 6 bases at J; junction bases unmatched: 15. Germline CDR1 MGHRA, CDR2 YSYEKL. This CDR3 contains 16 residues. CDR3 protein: CASSYSRTGSLGEQYF. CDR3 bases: TGCGCCAGCAGCTACTCACGGACAGGGAGTTTAGGCGAGCAGTACTTC.

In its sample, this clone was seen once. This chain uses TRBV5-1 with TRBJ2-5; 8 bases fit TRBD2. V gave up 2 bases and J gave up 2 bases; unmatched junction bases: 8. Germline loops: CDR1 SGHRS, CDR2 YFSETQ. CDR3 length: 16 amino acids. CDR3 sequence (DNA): TGCGCCAGCAGCTTTGGTTCGGGGGGGCTGCAAGAGACCCAGTACTTC. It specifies CASSFGSGGLQETQYF. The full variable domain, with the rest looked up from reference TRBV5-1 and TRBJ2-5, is KAGVTQTPRYLIKTRGQQVTLSCSPISGHRSVSWYQQTPGQGLQFLFEYFSETQRNKGNFPGRFSGRQFSNSRSEMNVSTLELGDSALYLCASSFGSGGLQETQYFGPGTRLLVL.

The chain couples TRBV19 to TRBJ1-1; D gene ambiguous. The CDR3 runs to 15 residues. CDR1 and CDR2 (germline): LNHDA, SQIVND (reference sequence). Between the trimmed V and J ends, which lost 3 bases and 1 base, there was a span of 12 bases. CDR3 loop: CASSIDGGQNTEAFF. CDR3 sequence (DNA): TGTGCCAGTAGTATTGATGGCGGGCAGAACACTGAAGCTTTCTTT.

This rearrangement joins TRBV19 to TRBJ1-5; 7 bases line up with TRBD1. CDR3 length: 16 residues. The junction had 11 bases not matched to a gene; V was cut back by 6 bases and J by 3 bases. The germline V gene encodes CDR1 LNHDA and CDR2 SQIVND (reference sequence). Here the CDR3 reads CASSRRQGLVNQPQHF. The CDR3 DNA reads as TGTGCCAGTAGCAGGAGACAGGGCTTGGTCAATCAGCCCCAGCATTTT.

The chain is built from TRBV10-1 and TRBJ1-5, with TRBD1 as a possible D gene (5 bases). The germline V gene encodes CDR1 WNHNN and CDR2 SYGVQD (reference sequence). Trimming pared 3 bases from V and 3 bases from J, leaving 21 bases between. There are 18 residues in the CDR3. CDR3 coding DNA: TGCGCCAGCAGTGAACAGGTTTCCATTATCGGCCTCAATCAGCCCCAGCATTTT. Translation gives CASSEQVSIIGLNQPQHF.

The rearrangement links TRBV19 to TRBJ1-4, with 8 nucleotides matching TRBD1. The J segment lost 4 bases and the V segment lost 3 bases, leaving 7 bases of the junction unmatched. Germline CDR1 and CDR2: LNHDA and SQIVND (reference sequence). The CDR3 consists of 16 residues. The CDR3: CASSIGQGSYNEKLFF. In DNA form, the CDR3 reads TGTGCCAGTAGTATCGGACAGGGTTCTTATAATGAAAAACTGTTTTTT.

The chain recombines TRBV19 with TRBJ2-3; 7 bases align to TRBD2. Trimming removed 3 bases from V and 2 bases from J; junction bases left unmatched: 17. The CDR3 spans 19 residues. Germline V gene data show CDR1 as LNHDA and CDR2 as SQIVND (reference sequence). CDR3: CASSMPPRLAGSPTDTQYF. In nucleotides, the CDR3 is TGTGCCAGTAGTATGCCCCCTCGACTAGCCGGATCTCCCACAGATACGCAGTATTTT.

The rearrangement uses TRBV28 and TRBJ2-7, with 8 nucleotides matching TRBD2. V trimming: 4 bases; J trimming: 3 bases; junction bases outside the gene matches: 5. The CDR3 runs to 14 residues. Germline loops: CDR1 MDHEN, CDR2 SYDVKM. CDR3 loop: CASSSGGANYEQYF. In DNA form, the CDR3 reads TGTGCCAGCAGTTCCGGGGGGGCGAACTACGAGCAGTACTTC.

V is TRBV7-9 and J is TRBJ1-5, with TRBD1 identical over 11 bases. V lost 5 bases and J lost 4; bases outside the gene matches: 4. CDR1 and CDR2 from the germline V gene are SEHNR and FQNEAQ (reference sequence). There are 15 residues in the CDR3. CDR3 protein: CASSPGTGGNQPQHF. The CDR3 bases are TGTGCCAGCAGCCCCGGGACAGGGGGAAATCAGCCCCAGCATTTT.

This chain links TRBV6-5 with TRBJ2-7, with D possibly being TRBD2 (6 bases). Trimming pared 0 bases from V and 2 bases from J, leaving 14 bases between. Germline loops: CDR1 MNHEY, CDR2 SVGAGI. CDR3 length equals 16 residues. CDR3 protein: CASSYSFGGKTYEQYF. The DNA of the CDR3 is TGTGCCAGCAGTTACTCGTTTGGAGGGAAAACCTACGAGCAGTACTTC.

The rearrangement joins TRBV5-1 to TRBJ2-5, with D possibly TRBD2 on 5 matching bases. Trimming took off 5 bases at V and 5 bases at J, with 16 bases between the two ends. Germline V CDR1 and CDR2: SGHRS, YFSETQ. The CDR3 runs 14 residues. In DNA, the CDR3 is TGCGCCAGCAGTTTAATTGGACTTACGGAGACCCAGTACTTC. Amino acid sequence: CASSLIGLTETQYF.

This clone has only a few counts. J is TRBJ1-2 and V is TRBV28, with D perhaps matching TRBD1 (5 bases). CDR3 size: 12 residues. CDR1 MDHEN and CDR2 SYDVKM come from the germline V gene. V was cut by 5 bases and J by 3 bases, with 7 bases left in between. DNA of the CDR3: TGTGCCAGCAGTGAACAGGACTATGGCTACACCTTC. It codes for CASSEQDYGYTF.

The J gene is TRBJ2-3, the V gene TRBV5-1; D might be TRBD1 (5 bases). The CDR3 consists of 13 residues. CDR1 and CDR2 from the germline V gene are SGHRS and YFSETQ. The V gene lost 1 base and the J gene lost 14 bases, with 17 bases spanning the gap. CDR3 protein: CASSLTTDQSGYF. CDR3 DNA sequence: TGCGCCAGCAGCTTGACGACAGACCAATCAGGGTATTTT.

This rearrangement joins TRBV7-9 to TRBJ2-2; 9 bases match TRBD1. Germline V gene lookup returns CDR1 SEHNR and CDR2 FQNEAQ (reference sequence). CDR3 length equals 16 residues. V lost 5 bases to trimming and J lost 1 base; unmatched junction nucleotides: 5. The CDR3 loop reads CASSERQGGNTGELFF. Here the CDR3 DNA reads TGTGCCAGCAGCGAGAGACAGGGGGGGAACACCGGGGAGCTGTTTTTT.

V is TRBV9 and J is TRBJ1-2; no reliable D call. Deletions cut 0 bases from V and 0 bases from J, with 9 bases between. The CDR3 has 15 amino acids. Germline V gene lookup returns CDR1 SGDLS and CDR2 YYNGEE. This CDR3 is CASSVVAEPNYGYTF. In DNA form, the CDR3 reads TGTGCCAGCAGCGTAGTTGCAGAACCTAACTATGGCTACACCTTC.